This TCR beta chain was documented in a study of OX40 agonist ivuxolimab in advanced cancers. General notes on the study: Ivuxolimab was a fully human IgG2 agonistic monoclonal antibody targeting the costimulatory receptor OX40 (CD134). Among the approximately 54 dose-escalation patients, roughly 20 had hepatocellular carcinoma, 15 or so melanoma, 9 renal cell carcinoma and 9 head and neck cancer. Peripheral TCRbeta sequencing aimed to test whether ivuxolimab altered TCR sequence diversity and caused clonal T-cell expansion. Prior anti-PD-1, anti-PD-L1 or anti-CTLA-4 therapy was permitted, and about two fifths of dose-escalation patients had received checkpoint inhibitors. Partial responses occurred in three dose-escalation patients, of whom one had hepatocellular carcinoma and two had cutaneous melanoma. The dose-escalation cohort was 82.7% male with a mean age of approximately 60 years, ranging from roughly 20 to 85. The monotherapy dose-escalation portion (N ≈ 56 patients) of the phase I ivuxolimab trial is reported in the paper. Intravenous ivuxolimab was administered to patients every 2 weeks at six dose levels: 0.01, 0.1, 0.3, 1.5, 3 and 10 mg/kg. What the authors observed across the whole study: After ivuxolimab, CD8+ T cells had more expanded clones than CD4+ T cells on average. At doses of 0.1 to 3.0 mg/kg, clonal expansion of both CD4+ and CD8+ blood T cells was observed from baseline to week 6. Low levels of normalized T-cell clonal expansion were also seen in some nonresponding patients. Partial responders in the 0.1-3.0 mg/kg groups had among the lowest normalized peripheral clonal expansion, especially among CD8+ T cells. The antigen specificity of the clonally expanded peripheral T cells was not determined.

Patients with autoimmune disease history or receiving systemic immunosuppression were excluded from the trial. Peripheral blood for TCR sequencing was collected from all dose cohorts at baseline, on cycle 4 day 1, and on cycle 7 day 1. The samples were taken from a phase I, first-in-human, multicenter, open-label dose-escalation trial of ivuxolimab. Adults with locally advanced or metastatic melanoma, renal cell carcinoma, hepatocellular carcinoma or head and neck squamous cell carcinoma were enrolled in the trial. Before TCR sequencing, CD4+ T cells and CD8+ T cells from peripheral blood were sorted into separate populations. To note about this clone: The antigen this receptor binds is unknown. Base quality data are lacking; no much larger clone is found one base away.

Taken from the germline V gene (reference sequence), the CDR1 and CDR2 loops are MNHEY and SMNVEV. Trimming takes 5 bases from V and 4 bases from J, and the germline ends sit 14 bases apart. The CDR3 runs 15 amino acids, cysteine and phenylalanine included. The only DNA kept is the CDR3, 45 bases in frame from the first base. To sequence the TCRbeta CDR3 region, genomic DNA was isolated from the sorted cells. TCRbeta CDR3 regions were sequenced using the immunoSEQ Assay. TCRdb holds this immuneACCESS table with in-frame rearrangements only. Some clones are missing; in checked studies, unresolved V genes explain under half, and the rest has no known cause. Recorded for this sample are 65,000 to 75,000 clones; 80% to 90% of them occurred a single time. The top ten clonotypes cover roughly 4.2% of the sample.

The clonotype originates from an adult with an advanced solid tumor such as melanoma, head and neck, liver or kidney cancer. The sample here was CD4+ or CD8+ T cells sorted from blood, taken in a trial of the OX40 agonist ivuxolimab. The sequence joins TRBV27 to TRBJ2-2; TRBD1 might be the D gene, on 5 matching bases. At the DNA level, the sequence is TGTGCCAGCAGTCCCAGCCAGGGTGGCACCGGGGAGCTGTTTTTT. Its amino acids are CASSPSQGGTGELFF.